The present TCR beta chain was sequenced within a study of blood T cell repertoires in COVID-19. About the study: Whether acute or convalescent, the COVID-19 samples came from the United States, Italy and Spain.

Study processing details: Reference gene primer amplification gave estimated nucleated cell counts. The protocol was immunoSEQ multiplex PCR, while the TCRdb copy is restricted to in-frame clones and leaves out a portion. V, J and clone size are taken as reported in that table, and D and trimming were inferred from the DNA itself. The sample consists of a few hundred thousand clones, around 88% of them appearing once. Grouping used clinical history reported by participants in a survey and questionnaire. During the 2 weeks before they entered the study, exposed participants had met someone with a PCR-confirmed or clinician-diagnosed COVID-19 case. The CDR3 runs 17 residues. V was clipped by 0 bases and J by 3 bases; unmatched bases: 6. Germline CDR1 is MNHEY and CDR2 is SMNVEV (reference sequence).

The source is a woman in her 30s who had been exposed to COVID-19. What was sequenced was PBMCs or T cells enriched from blood (not recorded which). The chain carries TRBV27 and TRBJ1-5; 9 nucleotides line up with TRBD1. The CDR3 DNA reads TGTGCCAGCAGTTTATCGGGACAGGGTGATAACAATCAGCCCCAGCATTTT. The encoded protein is CASSLSGQGDNNQPQHF.